Below are 28 T cell receptor beta chains sequenced from a single sample in a study of blood T cells in healthy people across ages. For the second PCR, which ran for roughly 7 to 11 cycles, a sample-barcoded 5' primer and a J-beta primer mix were used. MiXCR was run by TCRdb on the 5' RACE reads, yielding one entry per CDR3 protein. The sample has roughly 1,700,000 distinct CDR3 sequences, 28% seen once. The sequenced sample consisted of blood. Receptors were obtained from a woman younger than 45 in good health.

This clonotype was found a few times. V usage is TRBV4-1 and J usage is TRBJ2-6; 7 bases line up with TRBD1. Germline V CDR1 and CDR2: MGHRA, YSYEKL. V shed 10 bases, J shed 4 bases, and the junction held 10 bases outside the gene matches. The CDR3 sequence is 15 residues long. Here the CDR3 reads CAIGTDSGGANVLTF. DNA of the CDR3: TGCGCCATTGGGACAGACTCTGGGGGGGCCAACGTCCTGACTTTC.

The gene calls are TRBV10-3 and TRBJ1-1; D perhaps matches TRBD1 (6 bases). The CDR3 is 12 amino acids. Per the germline V gene, CDR1 is ENHRY and CDR2 is SYGVKD. The V end was cut by 11 bases, the J end by 6 bases, with 16 bases between. The CDR3 loop reads CAARGSGAEAFF. The CDR3 nucleotides are TGTGCCGCCAGGGGAAGTGGCGCTGAAGCTTTCTTT.

Comment on this clonotype: Lacking the conserved final phenylalanine or tryptophan, this CDR3 likely reflects a read error. This sequence joins TRBV12-3 or TRBV12-4 and TRBJ2-3; no firm D call. The germline V and J ends were trimmed by 2 bases and 4 bases, with 10 bases remaining between them. The CDR3 runs to 14 residues. CDR3 in DNA: TGTGCCAGCAGTTTAAAGGTAACAGCAGATACGCAGTATTCT. Protein: CASSLKVTADTQYS.

This clonotype was detected many times. The genes are TRBV7-9 and TRBJ2-7; D is perhaps TRBD1 (6 bases). This CDR3 has 15 residues. V was pared by 0 bases and J by 5 bases, with 14 bases between. CDR1 is SEHNR and CDR2 is FQNEAQ in the germline V gene (reference sequence). CDR3 nucleotides: TGTGCCAGCAGCTTAGCTTTGACAGGTTGGAACGAGCAGTACTTC. It encodes CASSLALTGWNEQYF.

This clonotype was counted at least ten times. This chain joins TRBV20-1 and TRBJ2-6; 10 nucleotides line up with TRBD2. Germline loops: CDR1 DFQATT, CDR2 SNEGSKA (reference sequence). This CDR3 has 18 amino acids. The ends lost 6 bases at V and 0 bases at J; junction bases unmatched: 11. The CDR3 DNA reads TGCAGTGCGAGCCAGGGACTAGCGTCGAGCTCTGGGGCCAACGTCCTGACTTTC. It codes for CSASQGLASSSGANVLTF.

This clonotype was counted only a few times. The chain employs TRBV12-5 and TRBJ1-5; D is uncertain. There are 15 residues in the CDR3. Trimming removed 1 base at V and 0 bases at J, with 7 bases between. CDR1 and CDR2 (germline): LGHNT, FRNRAP. CDR3 bases: TGTGCTAGTGGTTTGGAGACCCTTAGCAATCAGCCCCAGCATTTT. It is translated as CASGLETLSNQPQHF.

At least ten counts were recorded for this clonotype. The chain links TRBV7-2 to TRBJ2-5; TRBD2 might be the D (6 bases). The CDR3 covers 15 residues. The germline CDR1 and CDR2 sequences are SGHTA and FQGNSA. V lost 2 bases to trimming and J lost 5 bases, with 15 bases between them. The CDR3 bases are TGTGCCAGCAGCTTATTAGCGGCTGTGGGGGAGACCCAGTACTTC. Protein sequence: CASSLLAAVGETQYF.

At least ten counts were recorded for this clonotype. The rearrangement uses TRBV18 and TRBJ2-3; D is perhaps TRBD2 (6 bases). The V gene lost 1 base and the J gene lost 3 bases, with 11 bases spanning the gap. Germline CDR1 reads KGHSH; CDR2 reads LQKENI. The CDR3 contains 15 residues. CDR3 residues: CASSPQAGRTDTQYF. The DNA for the CDR3 is TGTGCCAGCTCACCACAGGCGGGGAGGACAGATACGCAGTATTTT.

The chain joins TRBV10-2 to TRBJ2-7, with D possibly TRBD1 on 6 matching bases. V was pared by 8 bases and J by 2 bases, with 13 bases between. The CDR3 length is 13 residues. Germline V lookup: CDR1 WSHSY, CDR2 SAAADI. The CDR3 region is CASLRGGTYEQYF. CDR3 DNA sequence: TGCGCCAGCCTCAGAGGGGGTACCTACGAGCAGTACTTC.

V gene TRBV7-3 combines with J gene TRBJ2-2; 8 bases fit TRBD2. V lost 4 bases to trimming and J lost 5 bases; unmatched junction nucleotides: 12. This CDR3 comprises 17 residues. The V gene's germline CDR1 is SGHTA and CDR2 FQGTGA. Here the CDR3 DNA reads TGTGCCAGCAGCTCAAGGGCCAGCGGGGGAAAAACCGGGGAGCTGTTTTTT. Protein: CASSSRASGGKTGELFF.

This clonotype was counted between two and nine times. The chain has TRBV7-3 and TRBJ1-1, with a possible D match to TRBD1 (5 bases). V was cut by 5 bases and J by 10 bases, with 23 bases left in between. The CDR3 sequence is 15 residues long. Germline V CDR1 and CDR2: SGHTA, FQGTGA. This CDR3 is CASSPNGEGLSGAFF. In DNA, the CDR3 is TGTGCCAGCAGCCCAAACGGAGAGGGGCTAAGTGGAGCTTTCTTT.

This clonotype was seen repeatedly, ten times or more. The rearrangement joins TRBV4-1 to TRBJ1-2; no firm D call. The CDR3 sequence is 15 residues long. Germline assignment: CDR1 MGHRA and CDR2 YSYEKL. Trimming pared 0 bases from V and 8 bases from J, leaving 16 bases between. CDR3 in DNA: TGCGCCAGCAGCCAAGATCGTAGGGATCTTTACGGCTACACCTTC. Residues: CASSQDRRDLYGYTF.

The table lists this clonotype with a count of one. This sequence may be a read error, since a much larger clone differs from it by one base. This rearrangement joins TRBV24-1 to TRBJ2-3; D possibly corresponds to TRBD2 (6 bases). The CDR3 is 13 residues long. The germline CDR1 and CDR2 sequences are KGHDR and SFDVKD. CDR3 amino acids: CTTSDTGGDTQYF. In DNA form, the CDR3 reads TGTACCACCAGTGATACTGGGGGGGATACGCAGTATTTT.

V usage is TRBV29-1 and J usage is TRBJ1-3; D remains unclear. Per the germline V gene, CDR1 is SQVTM and CDR2 is ANQGSEA. V shed 6 bases and J shed 4 bases, with 10 bases lying between them. This CDR3 comprises 12 residues. The CDR3 here is CSVNGNGNTIYF. The CDR3 DNA reads TGCAGCGTGAATGGGAACGGAAACACCATATATTTT.

This clonotype was seen repeatedly, ten times or more. The germline gene is not matched at one end of the junction; a read error may be the cause. The chain links TRBV7-9 to TRBJ1-1; tentatively, D is TRBD1 (5 bases). CDR1 and CDR2 from the germline V gene are SEHNR and FQNEAQ (reference sequence). The CDR3 extends over 14 amino acids. CDR3 nucleotide sequence: TGTGCCAGCAGTTTAGGGGCCGGAGGCACTGAAGCTTTCTTT. It specifies CASSLGAGGTEAFF.

This clonotype was recorded many times. This sequence joins TRBV7-2 and TRBJ2-1, with TRBD2 matching over 8 bases. CDR3 length equals 16 residues. The V segment lost 5 bases and the J segment 2 bases; nucleotides outside the gene matches: 8. CDR1 SGHTA and CDR2 FQGNSA come from the germline V gene. CDR3 amino acids: CASSPLAGWAYNEQFF. The CDR3 nucleotides read TGTGCCAGCAGCCCGCTAGCGGGTTGGGCCTACAATGAGCAGTTCTTC.

About this clonotype: A read error is possible here, since a much larger clone lies one base away. V and J are TRBV7-2 and TRBJ2-4, with 10 bases identical to TRBD1. The DNA matches TRBJ2-7 better at its end, which makes the J call doubtful. The CDR3 is 15 amino acids. Germline V CDR1 and CDR2: SGHTA, FQGNSA. The CDR3 spells CANSSTGTGVYEQYF. The CDR3 coding sequence is TGTGCCAACAGCTCGACCGGGACAGGGGTCTACGAGCAGTACTTC.

The rearrangement links TRBV7-3 to TRBJ1-1; D remains ambiguous. V lost 2 bases and J 5 bases, leaving 15 bases between the germline ends. The CDR3 is 15 amino acids. Germline assignment: CDR1 SGHTA and CDR2 FQGTGA. CDR3 in DNA: TGTGCCAGCAGCTTAGAGTACGGGTCATGGACTGAAGCTTTCTTT. Translated, it gives CASSLEYGSWTEAFF.

There are a few counts of this clonotype. This rearrangement joins TRBV6-6 to TRBJ2-7, with D possibly matching TRBD1 (6 bases). Looked up from germline, CDR1 is MNHNY and CDR2 is SVGAGI (reference sequence). The V gene lost 2 bases and the J gene lost 3 bases, with 11 bases spanning the gap. This CDR3 is 14 amino acids long. For the CDR3, the DNA is TGTGCCAGCAGTTACGGGGACAAGGACTACGAGCAGTACTTC. It translates to CASSYGDKDYEQYF.

This clonotype appeared a few times. The chain joins TRBV7-7 to TRBJ2-3; D is unresolved. The CDR3 covers 14 residues. From germline, CDR1 is SSHAT and CDR2 FNYEAQ (reference sequence). V gave up 8 bases and J gave up 4 bases, with 16 bases separating them. CDR3 sequence: CASEDAPRADTQYF. CDR3 bases: TGTGCCAGCGAGGACGCACCCCGTGCAGATACGCAGTATTTT.

This clonotype was counted between two and nine times. The chain carries TRBV2 and TRBJ2-7; no definite D call. V shed 7 bases and J shed 0 bases, with 7 bases lying between them. Germline V lookup: CDR1 SNHLY, CDR2 FYNNEI. The CDR3 runs 12 residues. In nucleotides, the CDR3 is TGTGCCAGCAAATATATCTCCTACGAGCAGTACTTC. The encoded protein is CASKYISYEQYF.

V gene TRBV5-1 combines with J gene TRBJ1-5; possibly TRBD1 for D (6 bases). From germline, CDR1 is SGHRS and CDR2 YFSETQ. Trimming cost V 4 bases and J 6 bases, with 14 bases left between them. This CDR3 has 14 residues. The CDR3 bases are TGCGCCAGCAGCCAGGACAGCACGTCTCAGCCCCAGCATTTT. Amino acids: CASSQDSTSQPQHF.

This clonotype was seen more than once but under ten times. The V call is TRBV28, the J call TRBJ2-1; the D gene is possibly TRBD2 (6 bases). Germline V gene data show CDR1 as MDHEN and CDR2 as SYDVKM. The CDR3 contains 15 residues. The germline V and J ends were trimmed by 3 bases and 9 bases, with 18 bases remaining between them. In DNA, the CDR3 is TGTGCCAGCAGTTTCAGGAGGGGAGGACTTGTTGAGCAGTTCTTC. Its translation is CASSFRRGGLVEQFF.

This clonotype was counted between two and nine times. An end of the junction does not agree with germline; a read error may underlie this. V gene TRBV7-2 combines with J gene TRBJ2-5; 10 bases are shared with TRBD2. CDR1 is SGHTA, CDR2 FQGNSA, per germline. CDR3 size: 16 residues. The CDR3 here is CSSSQMHSGGAGTQYF. The DNA of the CDR3 is TGTTCCAGCAGCCAGATGCACAGCGGGGGGGCCGGGACCCAGTACTTC.

This clonotype turned up a few times. A much more abundant neighbour one base away suggests this may be a read error. J is TRBJ2-5 and V is TRBV29-1, with D perhaps matching TRBD1 (5 bases). Looked up from germline, CDR1 is SQVTM and CDR2 is ANQGSEA. The CDR3 extends over 12 amino acids. CDR3 coding DNA: TGCAGCGCCCACAGGTACCAAGAGGCCCAGTACTTC. This sequence encodes CSAHRYQEAQYF.

The gene calls are TRBV20-1 and TRBJ1-2; tentatively, D is TRBD1 (5 bases). Germline V CDR1 and CDR2: DFQATT, SNEGSKA (reference sequence). The germline V and J ends were trimmed by 6 bases and 0 bases, with 14 bases remaining between them. The CDR3 has 14 residues. The CDR3 DNA is TGCAGTGCAAGCCGGGACGGCCCTAACTATGGCTACACCTTC. This codes for CSASRDGPNYGYTF.

This clonotype was recorded a few times. This rearrangement joins TRBV28 to TRBJ2-1; 8 positions match TRBD2. The V gene's germline CDR1 is MDHEN and CDR2 SYDVKM. The CDR3 spans 16 residues. V dropped 7 bases and J dropped 6; count of bases not matched to a gene: 14. The CDR3 reads CASIPGGLDPPNEQFF. The CDR3 region has the DNA TGTGCCAGCATCCCGGGGGGACTAGATCCCCCCAATGAGCAGTTCTTC. Combining the CDR3 with reference TRBV28 and TRBJ2-1 gives the whole variable domain DVKVTQSSRYLVKRTGEKVFLECVQDMDHENMFWYRQDPGLGLRLIYFSYDVKMKEKGDIPEGYSVSREKKERFSLILESASTNQTSMYLCASIPGGLDPPNEQFFGPGTRLTVL.

This clonotype has a handful of counts. The rearrangement uses TRBV5-1 and TRBJ2-2, with D unresolved. CDR1 SGHRS and CDR2 YFSETQ come from the germline V gene. CDR3 length: 13 residues. Between the trimmed V and J ends, which lost 0 bases and 7 bases, there was a span of 7 bases. CDR3 residues: CASSLEANGELFF. The DNA for the CDR3 is TGCGCCAGCAGCTTGGAAGCTAACGGGGAGCTGTTTTTT.